This T cell receptor beta chain comes out of a study of neurological immune-mediated disorders. Study-level points and caveats: There were no CDR3 amino acid sequences shared by expanded clones across subjects, a result suggesting private repertoires in all groups.

Unsorted libraries came from 2 million PBMCs stored at -80 °C. There are 14 residues in the CDR3. J gave up 8 bases and V 4 bases, and 8 bases lay outside the gene matches. Germline CDR1 and CDR2: MDHEN and SYDVKM. This clonotype was detected many times. Its antigen is undetermined. MiXCR was run by TCRdb on the 5' RACE reads, yielding one entry per CDR3 protein. The sample has approximately 82,000 distinct CDR3 sequences, around an eighth seen once. The receptor was isolated from a woman aged 45-59 years in good health. Sequenced: PBMCs. The J gene is TRBJ2-7, the V gene TRBV28; TRBD1 matches 10 bases. The CDR3 DNA reads TGTGCCAGCAGTTCCGGGACAGGGGTTAAGAAGCAGTACTTC. It encodes CASSSGTGVKKQYF.